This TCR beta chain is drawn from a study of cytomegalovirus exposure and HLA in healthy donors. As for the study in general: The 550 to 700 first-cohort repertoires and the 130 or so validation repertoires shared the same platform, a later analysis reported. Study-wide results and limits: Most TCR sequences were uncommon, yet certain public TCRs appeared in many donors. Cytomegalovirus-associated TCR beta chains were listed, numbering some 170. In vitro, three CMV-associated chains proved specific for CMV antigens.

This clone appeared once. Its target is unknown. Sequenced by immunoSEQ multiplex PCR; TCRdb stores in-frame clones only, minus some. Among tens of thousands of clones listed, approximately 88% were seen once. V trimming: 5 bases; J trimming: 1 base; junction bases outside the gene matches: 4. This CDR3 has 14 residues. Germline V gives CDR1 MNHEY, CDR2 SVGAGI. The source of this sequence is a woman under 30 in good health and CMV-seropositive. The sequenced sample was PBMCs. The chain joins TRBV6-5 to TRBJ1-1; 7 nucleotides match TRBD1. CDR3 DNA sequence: TGTGCCAGCAGTGCCGGGGACAGGAACACTGAAGCTTTCTTT. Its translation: CASSAGDRNTEAFF.